Listed below are T cell receptor beta chains from one sample, sequenced in a study of blood T cells in healthy people across ages. TCRdb fed the 5' RACE reads into MiXCR, producing one record per CDR3 protein. Altogether hundreds of thousands of distinct CDR3 sequences are present, around 36% being singletons, with the ten largest covering 10% to 15%. The material sequenced was blood. These receptors all stem from a man between 18 and 35 years old in good health. Each CDR3 is given with its conserved first and last residue. A D gene is named only where the DNA matches it firmly. A row's size may be missing; if present it is once, few, many or a size class.

d_gene	v_gene	j_gene	abundance	CDR3nt	CDR3aa
TRBD2	TRBV7-2	TRBJ2-3	NA	TGTGTCAGCAGCTTAGATGCAGGGGCGGGGGGAGATACGCAGTATTTT	CVSSLDAGAGGDTQYF
NA	TRBV20-1	TRBJ2-3	many	TGCAGTGCTAGAGATTCGCGAGCGACAGATACGCAGTATTTT	CSARDSRATDTQYF
NA	TRBV28	TRBJ2-5	many	TGTGCCAGCAGTTTCTTTGGGGAGCAGTACTTC	CASSFFGEQYF
NA	TRBV20-1	TRBJ2-5	NA	TGCAGTGCCGCAAGGGGGTGCCAAGAGACCCAGTACTTC	CSAARGCQETQYF
NA	TRBV5-6	TRBJ2-7	many	TGTGCCAGCAGTTCACACCTGACAGGATCCTACGAGCAGTACTTC	CASSSHLTGSYEQYF
NA	TRBV5-5	TRBJ1-2	NA	TGTGCCAGCAGCTTGGATTTAGGTGACTATGGCTACACCTTC	CASSLDLGDYGYTF
NA	TRBV29-1	TRBJ1-5	NA	TGCAGCGTTGAACCCCTTCCTGGACAGCCCCAGCATTTT	CSVEPLPGQPQHF
NA	TRBV25-1	TRBJ2-5	NA	TGTGCCAGCAGTCTAGACAGTAGTGAGACCCAGTACTTC	CASSLDSSETQYF
NA	TRBV14	TRBJ1-2	once	TGTGCCAGCAGCCAAGCTTATTCGAGCCTAAACTATGGCTACACCTTC	CASSQAYSSLNYGYTF
NA	TRBV4-3	TRBJ1-2	NA	TGCGCCAGCAGCCAAGATTGGGGGGGGCCCTATGGCTACACCTTC	CASSQDWGGPYGYTF
TRBD1	TRBV5-1	TRBJ1-1	few	TGCGCCAGCAGCTTGGACAGGGGGCTCGGTCGGGAAGCTTTCTTT	CASSLDRGLGREAFF
NA	TRBV13	TRBJ2-1	NA	TGTGCCAGCAGCTTAGGTGAGAGGGAAAGGGGCGAGCAGTTCTTC	CASSLGERERGEQFF
TRBD1	TRBV6-5	TRBJ2-1	many	TGTGCCAGCAAGAGACAGGGTGGTGAGCAGTTCTTC	CASKRQGGEQFF
NA	TRBV4-1	TRBJ2-7	many	TGCGCCAGCAGCCTAAGCCCCGGACAGACATACGAGCAGTACTTC	CASSLSPGQTYEQYF
NA	TRBV5-1	TRBJ1-1	NA	TGCGCCAGCAGCGCCTCCGGGGCCCTACAAATGAACACTGAAGCTTTCTTT	CASSASGALQMNTEAFF
TRBD1	TRBV27	TRBJ2-7	NA	TGTGCCAGCAGAAAACTAACGACAGGGATCTCCTACGAGCAGTACTTC	CASRKLTTGISYEQYF
NA	TRBV5-1	TRBJ1-1	NA	TGCGCCAGCAGCTTGGTATGGGGAGGGACCGAAGCTTTCTTT	CASSLVWGGTEAFF
NA	TRBV9	TRBJ2-1	NA	TGTGCCAGCAGCGCGAGCGTAGTCGGAGCTTCCAATGAGCAGTTCTTC	CASSASVVGASNEQFF
TRBD1	TRBV5-6	TRBJ2-3	few	TGTGCCAGCCTAGACAGGGGGCCGTCAGATACGCAGTATTTT	CASLDRGPSDTQYF
NA	TRBV6-2/TRBV6-3	TRBJ1-5	few	TGTGCCAGCAGTCCCCGCGGGACTCCCGTTGGTGAGCCCCAGCATTTT	CASSPRGTPVGEPQHF
NA	TRBV27	TRBJ1-1	few	TGTGCCAGCAGGCCAATGACCCAGAGGTCGGAAGCTTTCTTT	CASRPMTQRSEAFF
NA	TRBV30	TRBJ2-7	NA	TGTGCCTGGAGTGCGGGTGGGAAACCTTACGAGCAGTACTTC	CAWSAGGKPYEQYF
NA	TRBV6-1	TRBJ2-2	NA	TGTGCCAGCAGTGAGCAAGGGAGTACGAACACCGGGGAGCTGTTTTTT	CASSEQGSTNTGELFF
TRBD2	TRBV12-3/TRBV12-4	TRBJ2-5	NA	TGTGCCAGCAGTTTAGACTGGGGGGGGACGATGAGACCTTCGATGGAGCAGTACTTC	CASSLDWGGTMRPSMEQYF
NA	TRBV28	TRBJ1-2	many	TGTGCCAGCAGTTTGGGGGAAGTTGGCTACACCTTC	CASSLGEVGYTF
TRBD2	TRBV2	TRBJ2-3	NA	TGTGCCAGCACCGAACGGGGAGGACTAGCTACCACAGATACGCAGTATTTT	CASTERGGLATTDTQYF